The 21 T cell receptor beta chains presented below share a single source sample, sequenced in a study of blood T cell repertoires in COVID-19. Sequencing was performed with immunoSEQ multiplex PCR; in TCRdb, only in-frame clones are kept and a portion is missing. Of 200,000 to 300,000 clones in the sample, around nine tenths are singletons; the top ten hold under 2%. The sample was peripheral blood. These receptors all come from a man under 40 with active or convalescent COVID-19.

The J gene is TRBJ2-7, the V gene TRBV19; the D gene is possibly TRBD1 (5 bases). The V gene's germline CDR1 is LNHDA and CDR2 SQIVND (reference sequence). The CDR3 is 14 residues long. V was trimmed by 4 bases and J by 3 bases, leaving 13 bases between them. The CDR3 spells CASSTGNSGYEQYF. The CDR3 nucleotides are TGTGCCAGTAGTACAGGGAATTCTGGCTACGAGCAGTACTTC.

The CDR3 loop reads CASSIWTGDTEAFF. The CDR3 nucleotides read TGTGCCAGTAGTATATGGACAGGGGACACTGAAGCTTTCTTT. The V call is TRBV19, the J call TRBJ1-1; 9 nucleotides align to TRBD1. Germline-derived CDR1 and CDR2 are LNHDA and SQIVND (reference sequence). V was clipped by 2 bases and J by 3 bases; unmatched bases: 1. This CDR3 spans 14 amino acids.

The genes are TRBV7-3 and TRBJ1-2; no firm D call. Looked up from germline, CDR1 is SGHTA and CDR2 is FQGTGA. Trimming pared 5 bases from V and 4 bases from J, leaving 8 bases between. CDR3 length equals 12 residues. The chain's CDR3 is CASSLNSYGYTF. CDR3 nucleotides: TGTGCCAGCAGCCTAAATAGCTATGGCTACACCTTC. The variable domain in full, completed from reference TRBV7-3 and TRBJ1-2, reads GAGVSQTPSNKVTEKGKYVELRCDPISGHTALYWYRQSLGQGPEFLIYFQGTGAADDSGLPNDRFFAVRPEGSVSTLKIQRTERGDSAVYLCASSLNSYGYTFGSGTRLTVV.

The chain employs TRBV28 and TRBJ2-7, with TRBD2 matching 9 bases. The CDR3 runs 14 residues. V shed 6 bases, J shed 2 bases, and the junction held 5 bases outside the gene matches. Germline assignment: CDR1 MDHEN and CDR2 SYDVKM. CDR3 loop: CASRKAGGPYEQYF. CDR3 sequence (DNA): TGTGCCAGCAGAAAAGCGGGGGGTCCCTACGAGCAGTACTTC. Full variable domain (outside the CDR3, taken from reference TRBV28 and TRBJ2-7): DVKVTQSSRYLVKRTGEKVFLECVQDMDHENMFWYRQDPGLGLRLIYFSYDVKMKEKGDIPEGYSVSREKKERFSLILESASTNQTSMYLCASRKAGGPYEQYFGPGTRLTVT.

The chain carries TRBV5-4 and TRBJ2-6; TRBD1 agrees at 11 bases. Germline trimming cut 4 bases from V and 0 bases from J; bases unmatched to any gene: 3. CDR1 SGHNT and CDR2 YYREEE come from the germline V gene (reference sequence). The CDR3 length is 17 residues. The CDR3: CASSAGTGGSGANVLTF. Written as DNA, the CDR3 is TGTGCCAGCAGCGCAGGGACAGGGGGCTCTGGGGCCAACGTCCTGACTTTC.

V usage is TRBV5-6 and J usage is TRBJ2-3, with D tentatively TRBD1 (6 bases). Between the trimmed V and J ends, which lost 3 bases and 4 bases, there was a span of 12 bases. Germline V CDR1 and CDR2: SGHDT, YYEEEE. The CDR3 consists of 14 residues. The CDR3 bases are TGTGCCAGCAGCTCGTTGGGGGCGGCAGATACGCAGTATTTT. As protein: CASSSLGAADTQYF.

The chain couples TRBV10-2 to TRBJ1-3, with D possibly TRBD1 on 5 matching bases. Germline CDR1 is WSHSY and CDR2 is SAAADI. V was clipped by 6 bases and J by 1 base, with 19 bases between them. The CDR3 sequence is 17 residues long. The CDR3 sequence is CASRDHDSRASGNTIYF. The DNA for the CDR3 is TGCGCCAGCAGAGACCATGACAGTCGGGCTTCTGGAAACACCATATATTTT.

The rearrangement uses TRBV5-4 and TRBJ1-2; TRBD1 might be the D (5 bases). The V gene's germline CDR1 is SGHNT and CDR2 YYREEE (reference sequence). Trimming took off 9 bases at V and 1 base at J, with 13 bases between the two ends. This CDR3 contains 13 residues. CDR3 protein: CATQLGGNYGYTF. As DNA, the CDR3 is TGTGCCACCCAGTTGGGGGGTAACTATGGCTACACCTTC.

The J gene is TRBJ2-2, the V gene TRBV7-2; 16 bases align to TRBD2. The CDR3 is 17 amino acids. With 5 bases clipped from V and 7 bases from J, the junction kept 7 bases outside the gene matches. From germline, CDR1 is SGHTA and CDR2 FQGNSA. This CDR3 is CASSTGLAGGYVGELFF. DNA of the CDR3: TGTGCCAGCAGCACGGGACTAGCGGGGGGGTACGTCGGGGAGCTGTTTTTT.

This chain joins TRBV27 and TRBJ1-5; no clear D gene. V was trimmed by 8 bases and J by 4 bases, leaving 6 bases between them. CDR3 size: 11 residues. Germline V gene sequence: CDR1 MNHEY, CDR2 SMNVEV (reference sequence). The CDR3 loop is CASGFNQPQHF. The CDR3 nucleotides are TGTGCCAGCGGCTTTAATCAGCCCCAGCATTTT.

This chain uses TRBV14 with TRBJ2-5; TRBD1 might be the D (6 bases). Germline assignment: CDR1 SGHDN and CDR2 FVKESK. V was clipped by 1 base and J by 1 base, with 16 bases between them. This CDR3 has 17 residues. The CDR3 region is CASSQGFTGWGQETQYF. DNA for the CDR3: TGTGCCAGCAGCCAAGGGTTCACAGGGTGGGGCCAAGAGACCCAGTACTTC.

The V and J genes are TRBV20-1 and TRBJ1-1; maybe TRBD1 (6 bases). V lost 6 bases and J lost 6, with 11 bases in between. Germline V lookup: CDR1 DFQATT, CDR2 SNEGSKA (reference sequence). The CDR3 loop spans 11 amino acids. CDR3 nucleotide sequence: TGCAGTGCCCGCCAGGGGTCTGAAGCTTTCTTT. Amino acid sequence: CSARQGSEAFF.

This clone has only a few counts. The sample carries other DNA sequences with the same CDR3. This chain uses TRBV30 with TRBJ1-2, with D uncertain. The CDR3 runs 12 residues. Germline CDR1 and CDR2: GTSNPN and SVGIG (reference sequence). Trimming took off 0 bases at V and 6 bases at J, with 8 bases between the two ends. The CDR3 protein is CAWSVREDGYTF. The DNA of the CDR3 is TGTGCCTGGAGTGTAAGGGAGGATGGCTACACCTTC. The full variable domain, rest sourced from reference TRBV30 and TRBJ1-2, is SQTIHQWPATLVQPVGSPLSLECTVEGTSNPNLYWYRQAAGRGLQLLFYSVGIGQISSEVPQNLSASRPQDRQFILSSKKLLLSDSGFYLCAWSVREDGYTFGSGTRLTVV.

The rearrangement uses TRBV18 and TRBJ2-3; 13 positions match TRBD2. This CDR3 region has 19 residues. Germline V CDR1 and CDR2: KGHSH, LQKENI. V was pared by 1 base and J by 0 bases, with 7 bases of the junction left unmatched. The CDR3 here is CASSPLGLAGVLSTDTQYF. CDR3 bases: TGTGCCAGCTCACCACTCGGACTAGCGGGGGTACTTAGCACAGATACGCAGTATTTT. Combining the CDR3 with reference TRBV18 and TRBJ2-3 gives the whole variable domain NAGVMQNPRHLVRRRGQEARLRCSPMKGHSHVYWYRQLPEEGLKFMVYLQKENIIDESGMPKERFSAEFPKEGPSILRIQQVVRGDSAAYFCASSPLGLAGVLSTDTQYFGPGTRLTVL.

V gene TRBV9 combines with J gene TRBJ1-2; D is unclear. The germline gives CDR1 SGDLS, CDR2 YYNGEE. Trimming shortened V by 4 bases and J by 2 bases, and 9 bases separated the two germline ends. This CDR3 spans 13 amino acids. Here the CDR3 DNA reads TGTGCCAGCAGCTTAGACTCGAACTATGGCTACACCTTC. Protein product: CASSLDSNYGYTF.

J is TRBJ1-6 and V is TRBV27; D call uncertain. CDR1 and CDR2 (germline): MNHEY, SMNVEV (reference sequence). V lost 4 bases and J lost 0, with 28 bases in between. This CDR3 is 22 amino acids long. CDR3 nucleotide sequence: TGTGCCAGCAGTTCGACTCCCCTGGAGAGTACCCGAAAGAGCTCCTATAATTCACCCCTCCACTTT. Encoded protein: CASSSTPLESTRKSSYNSPLHF.

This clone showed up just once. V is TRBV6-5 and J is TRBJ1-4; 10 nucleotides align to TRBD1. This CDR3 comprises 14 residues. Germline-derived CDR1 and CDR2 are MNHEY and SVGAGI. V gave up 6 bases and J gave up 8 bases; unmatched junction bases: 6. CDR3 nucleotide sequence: TGTGCCAGCAGGCGACAGGGGGCCGGCGAAAAACTGTTTTTT. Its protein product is CASRRQGAGEKLFF.

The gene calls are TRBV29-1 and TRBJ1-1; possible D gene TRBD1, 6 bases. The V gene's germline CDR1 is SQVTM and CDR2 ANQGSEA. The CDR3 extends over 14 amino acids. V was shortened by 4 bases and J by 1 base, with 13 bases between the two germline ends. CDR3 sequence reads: CSVGQANQNTEAFF. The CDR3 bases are TGCAGCGTTGGACAGGCAAATCAGAACACTGAAGCTTTCTTT. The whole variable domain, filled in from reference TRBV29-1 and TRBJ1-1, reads SAVISQKPSRDICQRGTSLTIQCQVDSQVTMMFWYRQQPGQSLTLIATANQGSEATYESGFVIDKFPISRPNLTFSTLTVSNMSPEDSSIYLCSVGQANQNTEAFFGQGTRLTVV.

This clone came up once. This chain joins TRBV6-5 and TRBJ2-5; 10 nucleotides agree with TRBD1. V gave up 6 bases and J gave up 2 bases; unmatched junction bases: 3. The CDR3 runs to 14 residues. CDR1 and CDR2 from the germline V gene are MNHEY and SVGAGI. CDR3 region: CASRGQGKQETQYF. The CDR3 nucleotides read TGTGCCAGCAGGGGACAGGGGAAACAAGAGACCCAGTACTTC.

The CDR3 DNA reads TGTGCCAGCCGGGAGAGGGAAGGACAGCCCCAGCATTTT. Amino acid sequence: CASREREGQPQHF. The chain recombines TRBV6-6 with TRBJ1-5; D gene uncertain. CDR1 and CDR2 (germline): MNHNY, SVGAGI (reference sequence). Trimming cost V 8 bases and J 7 bases, with 15 bases left between them. CDR3 length: 13 amino acids.

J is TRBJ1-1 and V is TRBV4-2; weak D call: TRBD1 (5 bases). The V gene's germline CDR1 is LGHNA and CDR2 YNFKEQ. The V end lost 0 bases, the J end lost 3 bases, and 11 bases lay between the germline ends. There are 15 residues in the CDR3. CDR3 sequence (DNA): TGTGCCAGCAGCCAAGATGGAGGGGTCGACACTGAAGCTTTCTTT. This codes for CASSQDGGVDTEAFF.